The 31 T cell receptor beta chains below all came from one sample that was sequenced in a study of shared clonotypes between healthy human individuals. Data came from immunoSEQ multiplex PCR; TCRdb stores just in-frame clones and leaves some out. The sample has 850,000 to 1,100,000 clones; 60% to 80% are singletons. Sequencing was performed on memory CD4+ T cells from PBMCs. Stated subset: CD45RA-negative fraction. These receptors were obtained from a man younger than 35 in good health. Some clones in this sample may be carry-over from other donors' samples.

This clone was observed once. The J gene is TRBJ2-7, the V gene TRBV28, with 8 positions matching TRBD1. Germline CDR1 and CDR2: MDHEN and SYDVKM. V was clipped by 7 bases and J by 2 bases; unmatched bases: 4. This CDR3 is 13 amino acids long. The CDR3 reads CASIGQGAYEQYF. The DNA of the CDR3 is TGTGCCAGCATAGGACAGGGAGCCTACGAGCAGTACTTC.

The chain uses TRBV18 and TRBJ2-3; 11 bases are shared with TRBD2. CDR3 length equals 18 residues. Germline-derived CDR1 and CDR2 are KGHSH and LQKENI. Germline trimming cut 5 bases from V and 0 bases from J; bases unmatched to any gene: 10. CDR3 loop: CASSYTSGSLLSTDTQYF. Here the CDR3 DNA reads TGTGCCAGCTCATATACTAGCGGGAGTCTCTTAAGCACAGATACGCAGTATTTT.

This clone was found a few times. The rearrangement joins TRBV10-3 to TRBJ2-2; 14 nucleotides agree with TRBD2. Germline CDR1 reads ENHRY; CDR2 reads SYGVKD. Trimming took 10 bases from V and 6 from J; bases not matched to a gene: 7. There are 15 residues in the CDR3. The CDR3 DNA reads as TGTGCCACGCAGGGGACTAGCGGGAGCCCCGGGGAGCTGTTTTTT. Its translation is CATQGTSGSPGELFF.

This chain joins TRBV5-1 and TRBJ1-2; 8 bases agree with TRBD1. The V segment lost 3 bases and the J segment 5 bases; nucleotides outside the gene matches: 9. Germline V gene data show CDR1 as SGHRS and CDR2 as YFSETQ. The CDR3 is 15 amino acids. CDR3: CASSWRAGQGYGYTF. CDR3 nucleotide sequence: TGCGCCAGCAGCTGGCGGGCTGGACAGGGTTATGGCTACACCTTC.

This clone was observed a single time. J is TRBJ2-5 and V is TRBV5-4; TRBD1 matches 7 bases. The CDR3 spans 15 residues. Germline CDR1 SGHNT, CDR2 YYREEE (reference sequence). V was clipped by 4 bases and J by 1 base; unmatched bases: 7. CDR3 residues: CASSLSRQGQETQYF. The DNA of the CDR3 is TGTGCCAGCAGCCTGTCTAGACAGGGCCAAGAGACCCAGTACTTC.

The J gene is TRBJ1-1, the V gene TRBV7-2; TRBD1 might be the D (6 bases). This CDR3 comprises 15 residues. CDR1 and CDR2 from the germline V gene are SGHTA and FQGNSA. V lost 6 bases, J lost 4 bases, and 18 bases lay in between. This CDR3 is CASRSSWGAATEAFF. The CDR3 bases are TGTGCCAGCAGATCTTCTTGGGGGGCAGCCACTGAAGCTTTCTTT.

This clone showed up just a few times. The chain is built from TRBV29-1 and TRBJ1-1, with TRBD1 identical over 7 bases. The CDR3 contains 14 residues. V trimming: 7 bases; J trimming: 4 bases; junction bases outside the gene matches: 12. CDR1 and CDR2 from the germline V gene are SQVTM and ANQGSEA. The chain's CDR3 is CSGSYRGRSTEAFF. The DNA for the CDR3 is TGCAGCGGTTCCTACAGGGGCCGTAGCACTGAAGCTTTCTTT.

This clone was observed once. V gene TRBV5-1 combines with J gene TRBJ2-7; 11 bases line up with TRBD1. CDR1 is SGHRS and CDR2 is YFSETQ in the germline V gene. The CDR3 consists of 14 residues. J gave up 5 bases and V 6 bases, and 7 bases lay outside the gene matches. CDR3 loop: CASNTRTGGNEQYF. The CDR3 DNA sequence: TGCGCCAGCAACACGAGGACAGGGGGCAACGAGCAGTACTTC.

The chain has TRBV15 and TRBJ2-3; maybe TRBD2 (5 bases). The CDR3 totals 16 residues. Trimming removed 0 bases from V and 3 bases from J, with 13 bases in between. Germline loops: CDR1 LNHNV, CDR2 YYDKDF (reference sequence). CDR3 region: CATSRDRRLTTDTQYF. CDR3 bases: TGTGCCACCAGCAGAGATCGGCGACTAACGACAGATACGCAGTATTTT.

Here the CDR3 reads CASSGQGTPGELFF. The CDR3, as DNA: TGCGCCAGCAGCGGACAGGGCACTCCCGGGGAGCTGTTTTTT. The rearrangement uses TRBV5-1 and TRBJ2-2; TRBD1 matches 8 bases. The germline CDR1 and CDR2 sequences are SGHRS and YFSETQ. The junction had 5 bases not matched to a gene; V was cut back by 4 bases and J by 6 bases. The CDR3 consists of 14 residues.

The V call is TRBV5-6, the J call TRBJ2-7, with D possibly being TRBD2 (5 bases). The CDR3 contains 13 residues. Trimming cost V 5 bases and J 0 bases, with 9 bases left between them. Germline lookup yields CDR1 SGHDT and CDR2 YYEEEE. CDR3 DNA: TGTGCCAGCAGGGACTGGAGCTCCTACGAGCAGTACTTC. Translation gives CASRDWSSYEQYF.

This sequence joins TRBV2 and TRBJ1-1, with TRBD1 identical over 8 bases. CDR3 size: 12 residues. Germline CDR1 and CDR2: SNHLY and FYNNEI. J lost 11 bases, V lost 6 bases, and 8 bases had no gene match. This CDR3 reads CASSQNRGGAFF. The DNA of the CDR3 is TGTGCCAGCAGCCAGAACAGGGGGGGGGCTTTCTTT.

About this clone itself: Mismatch with germline at one junction end may stem from a read error. The chain employs TRBV14 and TRBJ2-1; the D is unclear. CDR3 length: 11 amino acids. Germline CDR1 is SGHDN and CDR2 is FVKESK. For the CDR3, the DNA is TGTGCCAGCAGCCAAGACTCCGGGTTGGTCTTC. It encodes CASSQDSGLVF.

The chain couples TRBV2 to TRBJ1-5; D unclear. The length of the CDR3 is 13 residues. Germline-derived CDR1 and CDR2 are SNHLY and FYNNEI. Trimming left V 7 bases short and J 2 bases short, with 9 bases between. DNA of the CDR3: TGTGCCAGCAAACCAGAGGGCAATCAGCCCCAGCATTTT. Its translation is CASKPEGNQPQHF. The variable domain in full, with the rest retrieved from reference TRBV2 and TRBJ1-5, is EPEVTQTPSHQVTQMGQEVILRCVPISNHLYFYWYRQILGQKVEFLVSFYNNEISEKSEIFDDQFSVERPDGSNFTLKIRSTKLEDSAMYFCASKPEGNQPQHFGDGTRLSIL.

This clone was recorded once. The chain uses TRBV28 and TRBJ1-1, with D perhaps TRBD1 (5 bases). Germline CDR1 is MDHEN and CDR2 is SYDVKM. The CDR3 extends over 13 amino acids. Trimming pared 2 bases from V and 6 bases from J, leaving 10 bases between. DNA for the CDR3: TGTGCCAGCAGTTTAGTCCAGGGCTCTGAAGCTTTCTTT. Amino acid sequence: CASSLVQGSEAFF.

The chain carries TRBV6-1 and TRBJ2-3, with 9 positions matching TRBD2. The length of the CDR3 is 17 residues. The V and J ends lost 1 base and 2 bases, in that order; junction bases with no gene match: 7. The germline gives CDR1 MNHNS, CDR2 SASEGT. Here the CDR3 DNA reads TGTGCCAGCAGTGAAGGTTCGACTAGCGGCTACACAGATACGCAGTATTTT. Translation: CASSEGSTSGYTDTQYF.

V is TRBV30 and J is TRBJ1-5; tentatively, D is TRBD1 (6 bases). Germline loops: CDR1 GTSNPN, CDR2 SVGIG (reference sequence). The CDR3 is 15 residues long. Between the trimmed V and J ends, which lost 8 bases and 0 bases, there was a span of 17 bases. The CDR3 nucleotides read TGTGCCGTTGGGGGGGGGCTCCTTAGCAATCAGCCCCAGCATTTT. Translating it yields CAVGGGLLSNQPQHF.

V usage is TRBV6-1 and J usage is TRBJ1-1, with D hard to call. V lost 6 bases to trimming and J lost 1 base, with 15 bases between them. The CDR3 has 15 amino acids. Germline V CDR1 and CDR2: MNHNS, SASEGT. The CDR3 loop is CASRQRQQANTEAFF. The DNA for the CDR3 is TGTGCCAGCAGACAACGGCAGCAGGCGAACACTGAAGCTTTCTTT.

This chain links TRBV5-1 with TRBJ2-5; D is unclear. V was trimmed by 3 bases and J by 1 base, leaving 13 bases between them. This CDR3 spans 15 amino acids. Per germline, CDR1 SGHRS and CDR2 YFSETQ. As DNA, the CDR3 is TGCGCCAGCAGCTCCGGCAGGCTACTCCAAGAGACCCAGTACTTC. It is translated as CASSSGRLLQETQYF.

This clone has just one count. This chain joins TRBV7-9 and TRBJ1-5, with D perhaps matching TRBD1 (6 bases). CDR3 length equals 14 residues. V lost 4 bases and J 7 bases, leaving 14 bases between the germline ends. Germline values: CDR1 SEHNR, CDR2 FQNEAQ (reference sequence). CDR3 sequence (DNA): TGTGCCAGCAGCTCCCGGACAGACGGCCAGCCCCAGCATTTT. This encodes CASSSRTDGQPQHF.

The chain links TRBV28 to TRBJ2-5, with a tentative D call TRBD2 (5 bases). The germline V gene has CDR1 MDHEN and CDR2 SYDVKM. The germline V and J ends were trimmed by 5 bases and 5 bases, with 18 bases remaining between them. The CDR3 length is 15 residues. The CDR3 DNA is TGTGCCAGCAGTACCGGGGTCCGAAGGGCGGAGACCCAGTACTTC. It is translated as CASSTGVRRAETQYF.

This clone has more than one count but fewer than ten. A much larger clone sits a single nucleotide away, making a read error possible. Other DNA sequences in the same sample also yield this CDR3. This chain links TRBV9 with TRBJ1-5; D is unclear. The V and J ends lost 0 bases and 6 bases respectively, with 7 bases between them. Germline CDR1 SGDLS, CDR2 YYNGEE. This CDR3 is 13 amino acids long. For the CDR3, the DNA is TGTGCCAGCAGCGTAGGTTCGGGTCAGCCCCAGCATTTT. Translating it yields CASSVGSGQPQHF.

This clone has just a few counts. This chain connects TRBV20-1 to TRBJ1-1, with D possibly TRBD1 on 5 matching bases. V lost 5 bases, J lost 3 bases, and 7 bases lay in between. The germline V gene has CDR1 DFQATT and CDR2 SNEGSKA (reference sequence). CDR3 size: 11 residues. The DNA for the CDR3 is TGCAGTGCTCAGGGTTACACTGAAGCTTTCTTT. Translation gives CSAQGYTEAFF.

This clone was seen a few times. J is TRBJ1-2 and V is TRBV7-8; D gene unclear. Germline V gene data show CDR1 as SGHVS and CDR2 as FQNEAQ. V was trimmed by 5 bases and J by 4 bases, leaving 11 bases between them. The CDR3 runs 13 residues. The CDR3: CASSPRPVYGYTF. In nucleotides, the CDR3 is TGTGCCAGCAGCCCACGGCCCGTCTATGGCTACACCTTC.

Regarding this clone: Compared with germline, one end of the junction differs, possibly owing to a read error. The CDR3 DNA sequence: TGTGCCCGGAGTCCCCTGAGGGAAAAACTGTTTTTT. Translating gives CARSPLREKLFF. The V call is TRBV30, the J call TRBJ1-4, with D unresolved. Germline V gives CDR1 GTSNPN, CDR2 SVGIG (reference sequence). This CDR3 spans 12 amino acids.

This chain links TRBV7-9 with TRBJ1-2; D is undetermined. V was shortened by 5 bases and J by 5 bases, with 12 bases between the two germline ends. The CDR3 extends over 13 amino acids. Germline CDR1 is SEHNR and CDR2 is FQNEAQ (reference sequence). The CDR3 bases are TGTGCCAGCAGCCCCGAAGCGGGATATGGCTACACCTTC. This encodes CASSPEAGYGYTF.

This chain uses TRBV30 with TRBJ2-5, with 8 bases that match TRBD1. Trimming took 4 bases from V and 2 from J; bases not matched to a gene: 12. CDR3 length: 16 residues. Germline V CDR1 and CDR2: GTSNPN, SVGIG (reference sequence). The CDR3 loop reads CAWNRGLVALQETQYF. Written as DNA, the CDR3 is TGTGCCTGGAACAGGGGGTTGGTCGCCCTACAAGAGACCCAGTACTTC.

The chain uses TRBV11-2 and TRBJ2-2; tentatively, D is TRBD1 (6 bases). This CDR3 spans 16 amino acids. Germline CDR1 is SGHAT and CDR2 is FQNNGV. V was pared by 1 base and J by 0 bases, with 9 bases between. The CDR3 DNA follows: TGTGCCAGCAGCTTAGGACAGGTTACGAACACCGGGGAGCTGTTTTTT. Translated: CASSLGQVTNTGELFF.

This chain links TRBV9 with TRBJ2-7, with 7 nucleotides matching TRBD2. V lost 4 bases to trimming and J lost 1 base; unmatched junction nucleotides: 8. Per the germline V gene, CDR1 is SGDLS and CDR2 is YYNGEE. CDR3 length: 15 residues. DNA for the CDR3: TGTGCCAGCAGCCCCGGTGGGGGGGGTTCCTACGAGCAGTACTTC. Translated: CASSPGGGGSYEQYF.

This sequence joins TRBV27 and TRBJ2-3, with D hard to call. Germline V gene sequence: CDR1 MNHEY, CDR2 SMNVEV (reference sequence). The V and J ends lost 2 bases and 2 bases respectively, with 11 bases between them. The CDR3 totals 15 residues. This CDR3 reads CASSLLLTNTDTQYF. The CDR3 DNA reads as TGTGCCAGCAGTTTACTGCTTACTAACACAGATACGCAGTATTTT.

The chain joins TRBV7-3 to TRBJ2-5; the D gene could be TRBD1 or TRBD2 (6 bases each). Trimming took 5 bases from V and 2 from J, leaving 15 bases between them. Germline CDR1 reads SGHTA; CDR2 reads FQGTGA. CDR3 length: 15 amino acids. CDR3 nucleotides: TGTGCCAGCAGCCAAAATAGGGGGGTACAAGAGACCCAGTACTTC. Translated: CASSQNRGVQETQYF.